The present entry profiles one T cell receptor beta chain with its context. The antigen remains unidentified. These data are taken from a study of T cells in localized non-small cell lung cancer. Study results and limitations: The study sequenced only one region of the tumor. As a result, intratumor heterogeneity could not be excluded and remains possible. A median of around 57 clones ranked among the top 100 in tumor appeared in adjacent lung. An association was observed between higher blood T cell density and longer overall survival.

The protocol was immunoSEQ multiplex PCR, while the TCRdb copy is restricted to in-frame clones and leaves out a portion. The sample has more than 1,500 clones, approximately 28% seen once. The CDR3 totals 14 residues. Germline values: CDR1 LNHNV, CDR2 YYDKDF (reference sequence). The V end lost 0 bases, the J end lost 6 bases, and 8 bases lay between the germline ends. The sequencing used normal lung tissue next to the tumor, collected before any cancer treatment. This TCR was recovered from a woman between 35 and 75 years old with stage III lung adenocarcinoma. The J gene is TRBJ2-2, the V gene TRBV15, with a possible D match to TRBD1 (5 bases). The DNA for the CDR3 is TGTGCCACCAGCAGAGATCAGGGCTCCGGGGAGCTGTTTTTT. Its translation: CATSRDQGSGELFF.